This T cell receptor beta chain is from a study of blood T cell repertoires in COVID-19. Germline CDR1 reads SEHNR; CDR2 reads FQNEAQ (reference sequence). CDR3 length: 17 amino acids. J was trimmed by 6 bases and V by 1 base; bases with no gene match: 10. In the authors' methods: Using reference gene primer amplification, nucleated cell counts were estimated. TCRdb's table, derived via immunoSEQ multiplex PCR, lists solely in-frame clones and lacks some. That table gives V, J and clone size, and the DNA gave D and trimming. The table has 150,000 to 200,000 clones, approximately 90% seen once. The sequence derives from a woman aged 18-30 years who had recovered from COVID-19. The genes are TRBV7-9 and TRBJ2-7; 12 bases agree with TRBD2. Sample: PBMCs or T cells enriched from blood (not recorded which). The CDR3 here is CASSLGLAGALVFEQYF. DNA of the CDR3: TGTGCCAGCAGCTTAGGACTAGCGGGAGCCCTGGTTTTCGAGCAGTACTTC.